Included here is one T cell receptor (beta chain) sequence, with context. The source of the sample is a study of OX40 agonist ivuxolimab in advanced cancers. Study-wide context: Ivuxolimab, an antibody that agonizes OX40 (CD134), was administered to the patients.

Libraries were prepared by immunoSEQ multiplex PCR; TCRdb keeps only in-frame clonotypes and omits some of them. Of about 56,000 clones listed, about 85% are singletons. The source of this sequence is an adult with an advanced solid tumor such as melanoma, head and neck, liver or kidney cancer. The sequences come from CD4+ or CD8+ T cells sorted from blood, collected in a trial of the OX40 agonist ivuxolimab.

For the CDR3, the DNA is TGTGCCAGCAGCCTGACTAGCGGGAGGACGTATGAGCAGTTCTTC. This encodes CASSLTSGRTYEQFF. The chain recombines TRBV11-2 with TRBJ2-1; 13 bases agree with TRBD2. Per the germline V gene, CDR1 is SGHAT and CDR2 is FQNNGV. The CDR3 contains 15 residues. V was pared by 5 bases and J by 8 bases, with 6 bases of the junction left unmatched.